Given below is one T cell receptor beta chain in context. The antigen it binds to is not known. No much larger clone exists at a distance of one base, and base qualities are not known. The donors were 40 or so Caucasian individuals from Russia, aged 6 to 90 years, who were systemically healthy. About 9.1 milliliters of peripheral blood were collected from each donor into EDTA-treated Vacutainer tubes. Ficoll-Paque density-gradient centrifugation was used to isolate PBMCs, with at least 7 million per sample. Trizol reagent was used to extract total RNA from PBMCs, with at least 5.5 micrograms per sample. Naive CD45RAhigh/CD27high T cell percentages were measured by flow cytometry on a PBMC aliquot from every donor. V is clipped by 3 bases and J by 7 bases, and the sequence between their germline boundaries is 14 bases long. The germline V gene gives CDR1 as SGHRS and CDR2 as YFSETQ. The CDR3 contains 14 residues, cysteine and phenylalanine counted. The DNA shown is the 42-base CDR3, in frame from base 1.

Library prep was done by 5' RACE. The reads were generated on an Illumina HiSeq 2500. A second PCR of about 7 to 12 cycles was run with a J-beta primer mix and a sample-barcoded 5' primer. A template-switch 5' adaptor carrying 12 random nucleotides introduced a unique molecular identifier onto each TCR beta cDNA molecule. Each sample yielded at least 3 million CDR3-containing paired-end reads. All of the RNA was converted into first-strand cDNA using the Mint cDNA synthesis kit, with a TRBC-specific oligonucleotide serving as the primer. After uracil-DNA glycosylase treatment, a first 18-cycle PCR used universal primers M1SS and BC2_uni_R on all cDNA. As for the original processing: For normalization, 1 million high-quality reads, each with a distinct molecular identifier, were randomly selected from each sample. Reads with shared molecular identifiers were discarded instead of being binned into consensus sequences. MiTCR, run with a Q25 quality threshold and the strictest error-elimination algorithm, handled CDR3 identification, clonotype clustering and error correction. Lower-bound total TCR beta diversity was estimated with a nonparametric unseen species model using Euler transformation. TCRdb reprocessed the public reads (quality trimming at Q25 with fastp, clone calling with MiXCR) and kept in-frame beta chains. Under each unique CDR3 protein, matching rows form one entry showing the most common genes and DNA. Here the V and J calls rest on TCRdb's processing, not on the authors' analysis. The sample table shows 1.5 million to 2 million distinct CDR3 sequences, and 28% are seen once. The ten top clones hold 7.7% of the sample.

The data derive from a study of blood T cells in healthy people across ages (dated by TCRdb to about 2015). Regarding the study in general: In model experiments, template switching captured about one uniquely barcoded TCR beta cDNA molecule for every two T cells. Using deep sequencing normalized with unique cDNA molecular identifiers, the study measured how TCR beta repertoire diversity changes with age. The donors were divided into four age groups: young (average approximately 16 years), middle-aged (around 41), aged (about 62) and long-lived (roughly 86). To avoid experimental bias, donors of different ages were distributed randomly across sequencing lanes. The study analyzed two additional independent replicas of 1 million unique cDNA reads from the same blood draw for two donors, one aged 18 to 29 and one aged 80 or older.

On the study overall, not on this receptor specifically: Estimates of total diversity based on one million sequenced T cells were regarded as lower bounds and as underestimates. A strong correlation was found between observed TCR beta diversity and the percentage of naive T cells measured by flow cytometry. Observed TCR beta diversity per million T cells fell roughly linearly with age, and a significant reduction was already apparent by age roughly 41. Conclusive comparison of naive and antigen-experienced compartments was prevented by the profiling of bulk unsorted PBMCs. Compared with the aged group, the long-lived group had more naive CD4+ T cells, fewer expanded clones and increased TCR diversity, a pattern suggesting age selection. Because the CMV infection status of the donors was unknown, age-related changes in expanded clonotypes may potentially have been confounded.

Sequencing was performed on blood. This clonotype was sampled from a woman aged 25 to 39 in good health. The chain is encoded by TRBV5-1 joined to TRBJ2-1; D gene: possibly TRBD2, on 6 matching bases. The nucleotide sequence is TGCGCCAGCAGCTGGGACTTTCCTGAGAATGAGCAGTTCTTC. Its translation is CASSWDFPENEQFF.